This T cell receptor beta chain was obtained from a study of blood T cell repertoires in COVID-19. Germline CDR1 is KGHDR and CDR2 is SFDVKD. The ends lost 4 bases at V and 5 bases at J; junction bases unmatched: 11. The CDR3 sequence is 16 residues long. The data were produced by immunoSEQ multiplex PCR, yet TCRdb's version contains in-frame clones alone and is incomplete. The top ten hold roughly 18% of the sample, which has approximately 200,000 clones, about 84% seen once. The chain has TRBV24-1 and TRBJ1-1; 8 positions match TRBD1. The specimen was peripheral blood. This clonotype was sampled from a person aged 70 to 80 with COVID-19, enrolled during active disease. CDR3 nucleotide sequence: TGTGCCACCAGTGACAACCGGACAGGGAAAAGGACTGAAGCTTTCTTT. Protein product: CATSDNRTGKRTEAFF.